This T cell receptor beta chain was obtained from a study of synovial regulatory T cells in juvenile arthritis. The data were produced by immunoSEQ multiplex PCR, yet TCRdb's version contains in-frame clones alone and is incomplete. The repertoire shows 7,500 to 10,000 clones; the top ten hold roughly 1.1%. In germline, CDR1 is SGHNT, CDR2 YYREEE (reference sequence). This CDR3 contains 14 residues. The nucleotide record is missing. Patients were aged median 11.6 years with disease lasting median 7 years. Sequenced sample: Treg cells from blood. The subset was: remaining (HLA-DR-negative) circulating blood Treg cells. The chain links TRBV5-4 to TRBJ1-2. This sequence originates from a donor between 2 and 29 years old with juvenile idiopathic arthritis. This chain's CDR3 is CASSSGTGGRGYTF.